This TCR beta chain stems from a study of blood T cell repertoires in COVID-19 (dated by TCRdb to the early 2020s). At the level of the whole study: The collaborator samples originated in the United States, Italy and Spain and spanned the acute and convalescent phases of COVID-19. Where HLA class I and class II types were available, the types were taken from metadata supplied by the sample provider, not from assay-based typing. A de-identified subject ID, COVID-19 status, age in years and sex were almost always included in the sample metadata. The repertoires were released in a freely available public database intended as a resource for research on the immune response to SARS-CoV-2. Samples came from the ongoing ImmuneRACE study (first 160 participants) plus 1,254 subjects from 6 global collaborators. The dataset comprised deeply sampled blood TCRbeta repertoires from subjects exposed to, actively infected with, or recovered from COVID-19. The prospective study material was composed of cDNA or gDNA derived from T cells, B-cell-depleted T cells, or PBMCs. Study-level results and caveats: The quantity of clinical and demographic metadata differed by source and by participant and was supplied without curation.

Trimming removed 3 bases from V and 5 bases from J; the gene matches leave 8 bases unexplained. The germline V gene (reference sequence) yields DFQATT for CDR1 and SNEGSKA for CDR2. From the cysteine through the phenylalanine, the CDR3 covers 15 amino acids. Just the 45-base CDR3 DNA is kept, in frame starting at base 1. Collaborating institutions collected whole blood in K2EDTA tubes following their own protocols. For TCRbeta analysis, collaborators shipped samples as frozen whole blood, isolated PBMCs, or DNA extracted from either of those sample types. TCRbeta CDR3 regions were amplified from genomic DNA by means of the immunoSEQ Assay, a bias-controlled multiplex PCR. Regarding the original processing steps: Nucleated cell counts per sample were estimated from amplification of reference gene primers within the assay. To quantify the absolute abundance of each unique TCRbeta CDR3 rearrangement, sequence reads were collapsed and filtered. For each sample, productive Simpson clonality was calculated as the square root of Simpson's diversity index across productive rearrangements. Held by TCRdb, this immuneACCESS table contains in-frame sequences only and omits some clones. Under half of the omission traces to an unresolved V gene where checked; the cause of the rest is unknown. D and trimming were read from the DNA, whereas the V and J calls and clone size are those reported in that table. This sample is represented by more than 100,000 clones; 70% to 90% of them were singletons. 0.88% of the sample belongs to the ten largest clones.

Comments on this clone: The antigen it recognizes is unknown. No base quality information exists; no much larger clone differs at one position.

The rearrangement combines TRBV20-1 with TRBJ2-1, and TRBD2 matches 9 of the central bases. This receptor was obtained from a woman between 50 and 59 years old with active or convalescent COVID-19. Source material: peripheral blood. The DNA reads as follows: TGCAGTGCTAGTCCGGGGAAGCGGGGGGACAATGAGCAGTTCTTC. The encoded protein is CSASPGKRGDNEQFF.